The clone carrying this T cell receptor beta chain has more than one count but fewer than ten. What it binds is not known. The sample is drawn from a study of T-cell memory formation after mild COVID-19. Looking at the study overall: In these data, TCR clusters were largely donor specific. General study findings and limits: The authors left the SARS-CoV-2 specificity of second-wave clones peaking on day 37 unconfirmed.

Germline CDR1 reads LNHDA; CDR2 reads SQIVND (reference sequence). Trimming took off 7 bases at V and 2 bases at J, with 12 bases between the two ends. The CDR3 length is 13 residues. 5'RACE with constant-segment primers built TCRalpha and TCRbeta cDNA libraries with UMIs. From the 5' RACE reads, TCRdb called clonotypes with MiXCR, one entry per CDR3 protein. The repertoire holds some 250,000 distinct CDR3 sequences, with over 15% as singletons. This TCR came from a man younger than 30 who had mild COVID-19 (a few samples of this study predate the infection). Cell type and time point are not known. The chain carries TRBV19 and TRBJ2-7; no firm D call. The sample was PBMCs or a T cell subset sorted from them (not recorded which). CDR3 amino acids: CASTRRLTYEQYV. CDR3 coding DNA: TGTGCCAGTACCCGGAGATTGACCTACGAGCAGTACGTC.